The clone carrying this T cell receptor beta chain was picked up a small number of times. These data belong to a study of blood T cell repertoires in COVID-19. Using immunoSEQ multiplex PCR, the repertoire was profiled, and TCRdb retains in-frame clones only, with some absent. The table has approximately 72,000 clones, roughly 88% seen once. V was shortened by 7 bases and J by 8 bases, with 17 bases between the two germline ends. The CDR3 contains 12 residues. Germline V gives CDR1 SQVTM, CDR2 ANQGSEA. This clonotype was sampled from a man aged 50 or older with acute or convalescent COVID-19. Sample: peripheral blood. The chain joins TRBV29-1 to TRBJ1-2; D call uncertain. The CDR3 loop is CSGVIQTGGYTF. The DNA of the CDR3 is TGCAGCGGTGTAATACAGACGGGGGGCTACACCTTC.